Shown below are 14 T cell receptor beta chains from a single sample sequenced in a study of T cells in Graves' hyperthyroidism and ophthalmopathy. Researchers amplified the TCR beta CDR3 regions from RNA transcripts. A set of HTBI primers served as the primers for a first-round RT-PCR of the TCR CDR3. Each CDR3 protein gets one entry after TCRdb re-called the multiplex PCR reads with MiXCR. The sample has 600,000 to 650,000 distinct CDR3 sequences, around 15% seen once. The sequenced sample was blood. Receptor source: a woman younger than 45 with Graves' hyperthyroidism.

This clonotype was counted between two and nine times. The rearrangement uses TRBV30 and TRBJ2-7; D may be TRBD1 (5 bases). The CDR3 contains 12 residues. V was cut by 3 bases and J by 3 bases, with 9 bases left in between. The germline gives CDR1 GTSNPN, CDR2 SVGIG (reference sequence). CDR3 in DNA: TGTGCCTGGAGAGACAGTGGCTACGAGCAGTACTTC. It is translated as CAWRDSGYEQYF. The variable domain in full, completed from reference TRBV30 and TRBJ2-7, reads SQTIHQWPATLVQPVGSPLSLECTVEGTSNPNLYWYRQAAGRGLQLLFYSVGIGQISSEVPQNLSASRPQDRQFILSSKKLLLSDSGFYLCAWRDSGYEQYFGPGTRLTVT.

This clonotype was seen a handful of times. The chain links TRBV4-2 to TRBJ2-5, with a weak D call TRBD1 (6 bases). CDR1 LGHNA and CDR2 YNFKEQ come from the germline V gene. Deletions cut 0 bases from V and 3 bases from J, with 11 bases between. This CDR3 is 15 amino acids long. The CDR3 DNA reads TGTGCCAGCAGCCAAGACAGGTGGACAGAAGAGACCCAGTACTTC. This gives the protein CASSQDRWTEETQYF.

A remark on this clonotype: It may be a read error: a sequence one base away is much more abundant. This chain joins TRBV7-9 and TRBJ2-1; 9 positions agree with TRBD2. The CDR3 consists of 15 residues. Germline assignment: CDR1 SEHNR and CDR2 FQNEAQ (reference sequence). The CDR3 spells CASSYSGSLGDERFF. The CDR3 DNA sequence: TGTGCCAGCAGCTATAGCGGGAGCTTAGGCGATGAGCGGTTCTTC.

Only a few counts were recorded for this clonotype. The chain is built from TRBV2 and TRBJ2-1; D is unresolved. The CDR3 length is 17 residues. V lost 6 bases and J lost 0, with 18 bases in between. Germline CDR1 SNHLY, CDR2 FYNNEI. CDR3 loop: CASSQRVGLNSYNEQFF. The CDR3 nucleotides read TGTGCCAGCAGCCAAAGAGTAGGATTAAACTCCTACAATGAGCAGTTCTTC.

The chain couples TRBV4-1 to TRBJ2-7, with TRBD1 identical over 7 bases. V was clipped by 4 bases and J by 3 bases; unmatched bases: 9. Germline V gene lookup returns CDR1 MGHRA and CDR2 YSYEKL. The CDR3 sequence is 15 residues long. This CDR3 is CASSLLGQALYEQYF. DNA of the CDR3: TGCGCCAGCAGCCTCCTAGGACAGGCCCTCTACGAGCAGTACTTC.

The chain combines TRBV7-9 with TRBJ2-1; D not resolved. Germline assignment: CDR1 SEHNR and CDR2 FQNEAQ (reference sequence). The V gene lost 5 bases and the J gene lost 0 bases, with 14 bases spanning the gap. This CDR3 contains 16 residues. The CDR3 here is CASSSEPYASYNEQFF. The CDR3, as DNA: TGTGCCAGCAGCAGTGAGCCTTATGCCTCCTACAATGAGCAGTTCTTC.

This clonotype was recorded at least ten times. This sequence joins TRBV3-1 and TRBJ1-1; D ambiguous. There are 13 residues in the CDR3. V shed 4 bases and J shed 1 base, with 7 bases lying between them. CDR1 is LGHDT, CDR2 YNNKEL, per germline (reference sequence). The chain's CDR3 is CASSPPGNTEAFF. CDR3 coding DNA: TGTGCCAGCAGCCCCCCAGGGAACACTGAAGCTTTCTTT.

This clonotype was seen repeatedly, ten times or more. The chain employs TRBV20-1 and TRBJ1-2, with 11 bases lining up with TRBD1. The trim removed 1 base at V and 0 bases at J, leaving 13 bases unmatched. Germline CDR1 is DFQATT and CDR2 is SNEGSKA (reference sequence). This CDR3 region has 19 residues. DNA of the CDR3: TGCAGTGCTAGAGCTCCCCTCTCGGGACAGGGGGGGACTAACTATGGCTACACCTTC. It specifies CSARAPLSGQGGTNYGYTF.

This clonotype has a handful of counts. The genes are TRBV7-2 and TRBJ2-3, with 10 bases lining up with TRBD2. This CDR3 region has 19 residues. Germline CDR1 SGHTA, CDR2 FQGNSA. The V and J ends lost 10 bases and 0 bases, in that order; junction bases with no gene match: 19. This CDR3 reads CATSDFSSGRATSTDTQYF. CDR3 nucleotide sequence: TGTGCCACCAGTGATTTCTCCAGCGGGAGGGCAACTAGCACAGATACGCAGTATTTT.

This chain joins TRBV20-1 and TRBJ2-7; D perhaps matches TRBD1 (6 bases). Between the trimmed V and J ends, which lost 4 bases and 9 bases, there was a span of 16 bases. The V gene's germline CDR1 is DFQATT and CDR2 SNEGSKA (reference sequence). This CDR3 is 12 amino acids long. The CDR3 region is CSATIGTPGQYF. As DNA, the CDR3 is TGCAGTGCTACCATCGGGACACCCGGGCAGTACTTC.

V is TRBV19 and J is TRBJ1-2; 7 bases are a match to TRBD1. Trimming at V came to 10 bases and at J to 4 bases, leaving 18 bases not matched to a gene. The CDR3 runs to 16 residues. Germline values: CDR1 LNHDA, CDR2 SQIVND (reference sequence). DNA of the CDR3: TGTGCCACCACCGACGACGGACAGGAGAACTCCTATGGCTACACCTTC. It encodes CATTDDGQENSYGYTF.

This clonotype showed up many times. This rearrangement joins TRBV5-1 to TRBJ2-3; TRBD1 aligns across 11 bases. Looked up from germline, CDR1 is SGHRS and CDR2 is YFSETQ. The CDR3 has 14 residues. With 7 bases clipped from V and 3 bases from J, the junction kept 4 bases outside the gene matches. CDR3 region: CASVGTGGTDTQYF. Here the CDR3 DNA reads TGCGCCAGCGTCGGGACAGGGGGTACAGATACGCAGTATTTT.

In its sample, this clonotype was seen a few times. The chain employs TRBV10-3 and TRBJ2-7; 8 bases are a match to TRBD1. V lost 3 bases and J lost 3; bases outside the gene matches: 4. Germline V gene data show CDR1 as ENHRY and CDR2 as SYGVKD. CDR3 length equals 14 residues. The CDR3 loop reads CAISEGTGLYEQYF. The CDR3 nucleotides read TGTGCCATCAGTGAAGGGACAGGACTCTACGAGCAGTACTTC.

This clonotype has more than one count but fewer than ten. This chain joins TRBV7-2 and TRBJ1-5; D is possibly TRBD1 (5 bases). The V gene's germline CDR1 is SGHTA and CDR2 FQGNSA. This CDR3 is 16 amino acids long. V was clipped by 1 base and J by 4 bases, with 14 bases between them. In DNA, the CDR3 is TGTGCCAGCAGCTTAGGGTCAGGGAGAGGGAATCAGCCCCAGCATTTT. This gives the protein CASSLGSGRGNQPQHF. Drawing the rest from reference TRBV7-2 and TRBJ1-5, the complete variable domain is GAGVSQSPSNKVTEKGKDVELRCDPISGHTALYWYRQSLGQGLEFLIYFQGNSAPDKSGLPSDRFSAERTGGSVSTLTIQRTQQEDSAVYLCASSLGSGRGNQPQHFGDGTRLSIL.